These 7 T cell receptor beta chains originate from one sample sequenced in a study of memory CD4+ T cells and cytomegalovirus serostatus. Single viable CD3+CD4+CD8-CD45RO+ cells were sorted as the memory CD4+ T cells. The protocol was immunoSEQ multiplex PCR, while the TCRdb copy is restricted to in-frame clones and leaves out a portion. The repertoire holds about 25,000 clones, with about 80% as singletons. The sequenced sample was memory CD4+ T cells from blood. All receptors come from an adult in good health and CMV-seronegative.

J is TRBJ2-5 and V is TRBV27, with TRBD1 identical over 12 bases. Trimming took 8 bases from V and 4 from J; bases not matched to a gene: 5. The CDR3 contains 14 residues. CDR1 is MNHEY, CDR2 SMNVEV, per germline (reference sequence). The CDR3 region is CASGGTGGAETQYF. The CDR3 DNA reads TGTGCCAGCGGGGGGACAGGGGGCGCAGAGACCCAGTACTTC.

The chain has TRBV29-1 and TRBJ1-2, with unresolved D. The CDR3 covers 11 residues. Trimming took off 8 bases at V and 6 bases at J, with 13 bases between the two ends. Germline CDR1 SQVTM, CDR2 ANQGSEA. The CDR3 reads CSITASHGYTF. The CDR3 DNA follows: TGCAGCATAACAGCGTCTCATGGCTACACCTTC.

The rearrangement joins TRBV28 to TRBJ1-3; D not certain. The CDR3 loop spans 12 amino acids. Germline CDR1 is MDHEN and CDR2 is SYDVKM. Trimming cost V 9 bases and J 0 bases, with 6 bases left between them. The CDR3 sequence is CASTVSGNTIYF. The CDR3 DNA reads TGTGCCAGTACAGTCTCTGGAAACACCATATATTTT.

The chain employs TRBV28 and TRBJ1-2, with TRBD1 as a possible D gene (6 bases). The germline V gene encodes CDR1 MDHEN and CDR2 SYDVKM. The CDR3 has 13 amino acids. V was cut by 6 bases and J by 5 bases, with 13 bases left in between. The CDR3 DNA sequence: TGTGCCAGCAGGGTTCAGGGGCAGTATGGCTACACCTTC. Translated, it gives CASRVQGQYGYTF.

The chain employs TRBV4-1 and TRBJ1-5; TRBD1 aligns across 9 bases. Germline V gene data show CDR1 as MGHRA and CDR2 as YSYEKL. This CDR3 comprises 20 residues. V lost 2 bases to trimming and J lost 0 bases; unmatched junction nucleotides: 14. In DNA form, the CDR3 reads TGCGCCAGCAGCCAACCCCCGGGAACAGGGGGCGACCCTAGCAATCAGCCCCAGCATTTT. It specifies CASSQPPGTGGDPSNQPQHF.

V is TRBV5-1 and J is TRBJ2-2; 8 nucleotides match TRBD2. V was pared by 2 bases and J by 6 bases, with 6 bases of the junction left unmatched. This CDR3 has 15 amino acids. Germline assignment: CDR1 SGHRS and CDR2 YFSETQ. The CDR3 DNA sequence: TGCGCCAGCAGCTTCGGGGGGGTTTCGGCCGGGGAGCTGTTTTTT. Residues: CASSFGGVSAGELFF.

This clone was detected once. The genes are TRBV7-2 and TRBJ2-4; 7 bases map to TRBD1. Germline trimming cut 5 bases from V and 7 bases from J; bases unmatched to any gene: 20. CDR3 size: 18 residues. CDR1 and CDR2 (germline): SGHTA, FQGNSA. The DNA of the CDR3 is TGTGCCAGCAGCAACCGAGTACAAGGACAGGTCTCGGGGAACATTCAGTACTTC. Residues: CASSNRVQGQVSGNIQYF.